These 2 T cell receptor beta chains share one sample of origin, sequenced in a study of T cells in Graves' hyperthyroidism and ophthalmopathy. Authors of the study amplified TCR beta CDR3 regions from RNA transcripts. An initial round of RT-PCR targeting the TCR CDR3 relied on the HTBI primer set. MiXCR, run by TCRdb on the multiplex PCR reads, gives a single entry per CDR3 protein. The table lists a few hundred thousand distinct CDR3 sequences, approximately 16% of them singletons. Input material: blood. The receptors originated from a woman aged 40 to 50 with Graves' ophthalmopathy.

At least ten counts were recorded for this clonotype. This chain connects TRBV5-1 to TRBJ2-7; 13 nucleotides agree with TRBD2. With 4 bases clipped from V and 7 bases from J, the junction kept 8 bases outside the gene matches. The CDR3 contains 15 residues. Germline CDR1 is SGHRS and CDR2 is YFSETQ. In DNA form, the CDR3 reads TGCGCCAGCAGCCGGGGAGGGACTAGCGGGACTGAGCAGTACTTC. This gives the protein CASSRGGTSGTEQYF.

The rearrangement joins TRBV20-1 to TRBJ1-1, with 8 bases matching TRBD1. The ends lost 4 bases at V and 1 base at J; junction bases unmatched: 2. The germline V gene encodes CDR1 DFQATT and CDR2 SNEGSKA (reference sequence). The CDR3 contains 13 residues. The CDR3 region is CSATGGANTEAFF. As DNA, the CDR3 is TGCAGTGCTACAGGGGGCGCGAACACTGAAGCTTTCTTT.